These T cell receptor beta chains were read from a single sample in a study of blood T cell repertoires in COVID-19. This table comes from immunoSEQ multiplex PCR, and its TCRdb copy is limited to in-frame clones, with some not included. The sample holds a few hundred thousand clones; roughly 88% are singletons and the top ten take roughly 0.8%. Sequences were obtained from peripheral blood. The source is a woman aged 25 to 39 with acute or convalescent COVID-19. Both conserved end residues are part of each CDR3. The D gene is left open where the match is weak. Expanded clones get a size class; other rows say once, few or many, or leave the size out.

d_call	cdr3_length	v_call	j_call	clone_size	cdr3_nt	cdr3_aa
TRBD1	14	TRBV11-3	TRBJ2-3	NA	TGTGCCAGCAGCTCAGGACAGGGCACAGATACGCAGTATTTT	CASSSGQGTDTQYF
NA	15	TRBV14	TRBJ1-1	NA	TGTGCCAGCAGCCATTACGGGCACGGCGGGACTGAAGCTTTCTTT	CASSHYGHGGTEAFF
NA	14	TRBV29-1	TRBJ1-3	NA	TGCAGCGTTGAAGACTCCAGGGGCTGGGGCACCATATATTTT	CSVEDSRGWGTIYF
NA	15	TRBV7-6	TRBJ2-2	NA	TGTGCCAGCAGCTTAGCGGGAGGAGGAACCGGGGAGCTGTTTTTT	CASSLAGGGTGELFF
NA	17	TRBV25-1	TRBJ2-7	NA	TGTGCCAGCGGGTGGGGGGCGACAGGGCCTCTCTCCTACGAGCAGTACTTC	CASGWGATGPLSYEQYF
TRBD2	17	TRBV7-2	TRBJ2-3	NA	TGTGCCAGCAGCCCTACAACGGGCGGGAGGGCGACAGATACGCAGTATTTT	CASSPTTGGRATDTQYF
TRBD1	14	TRBV5-6	TRBJ1-4	NA	TGTGCCAGCAGGCAAACAGGGGGAGAGGAAAAACTGTTTTTT	CASRQTGGEEKLFF
NA	12	TRBV30	TRBJ2-7	few	TGTGCCTGGAGGTTACTGTCGTACGAGCAGTACTTC	CAWRLLSYEQYF
NA	16	TRBV18	TRBJ1-4	NA	TGTGCCAGCTCCCCCCCCAACAGATCAACTAATGAAAAACTGTTTTTT	CASSPPNRSTNEKLFF
NA	13	TRBV24-1	TRBJ2-3	NA	TGTGCCAGCCAGCGGAAACCCACAGATACGCAGTATTTT	CASQRKPTDTQYF
TRBD1	16	TRBV12-5	TRBJ1-5	NA	TGTGCTAGTGGTTTGGTACGACAGGGGTTGCATCAGCCCCAGCATTTT	CASGLVRQGLHQPQHF
NA	14	TRBV5-6	TRBJ2-7	NA	TGTGCCAGCAGCTTTTTTCCCTTAACCTACGAGCAGTACTTC	CASSFFPLTYEQYF
NA	17	TRBV6-2/TRBV6-3	TRBJ2-1	NA	TGTGCCAGCAGGTACCAGAAAGTGGTATTTAATTTCGATGAGCAGTTCTTC	CASRYQKVVFNFDEQFF
NA	13	TRBV21-1	TRBJ2-5	NA	TGTGCCAGCAGAAGCAGGGGCAAAGAGACCCAGTACTTC	CASRSRGKETQYF
TRBD1	15	TRBV3-1/TRBV3-2	TRBJ2-5	few	TGTGCCAGCAGCCCCGGGACAGGGGACCAAGAGACCCAGTACTTC	CASSPGTGDQETQYF
NA	13	TRBV7-9	TRBJ1-1	NA	TGTGCCAGCAGCTTAGGGGCAGGGGATGAAGCTTTCTTT	CASSLGAGDEAFF
NA	15	TRBV19	TRBJ2-4	once	TGTGCCAGTAGTATACCCCAATTAGCCAAAAACATTCAGTACTTC	CASSIPQLAKNIQYF
TRBD1	18	TRBV9	TRBJ1-1	NA	TGTGCCAGCAGCGCCCCGGGACAGGGGGCGCGGGTGAACACTGAAGCTTTCTTT	CASSAPGQGARVNTEAFF
NA	15	TRBV5-6	TRBJ1-4	once	TGTGCCAGCAGCTTGATCCAGCGGACTAATGAAAAACTGTTTTTT	CASSLIQRTNEKLFF
TRBD1	14	TRBV15	TRBJ2-3	NA	TGTGCCACCAGCAGAGAAGGGGGCCAAGATACGCAGTATTTT	CATSREGGQDTQYF
NA	17	TRBV11-3	TRBJ2-5	NA	TGTGCCAGCAGCCTTACCACCGGGACACCCGGTCAAGAGACCCAGTACTTC	CASSLTTGTPGQETQYF
TRBD1	19	TRBV9	TRBJ2-1	NA	TGTGCCAGCAGCGTAGCTGGGACAGGCCGACTAGGGTCCTACAATGAGCAGTTCTTC	CASSVAGTGRLGSYNEQFF
NA	14	TRBV5-1	TRBJ2-5	NA	TGCGCCAGCAGTGTGAGGATGCTGGGAGAGACCCAGTACTTC	CASSVRMLGETQYF
NA	15	TRBV3-1/TRBV3-2	TRBJ2-1	NA	TGTGCCAGCAGCCTCCCGGTCCAGGGCTTCACTGAGCAGTTCTTC	CASSLPVQGFTEQFF
TRBD2	15	TRBV4-3	TRBJ2-1	few	TGCGCCAGCAGCCAGACGACTAGCGGGAGCAATGAGCAGTTCTTC	CASSQTTSGSNEQFF
TRBD2	15	TRBV5-1	TRBJ2-1	NA	TGCGCCAGCAGCTGGGGACTAGCGGGAGTCAATGAGCAGTTCTTC	CASSWGLAGVNEQFF
TRBD2	17	TRBV5-5	TRBJ2-7	once	TGTGCCAGCAGCCCCCAGTCGGCTAGCGGGGTATCCTACGAGCAGTACTTC	CASSPQSASGVSYEQYF
NA	12	TRBV18	TRBJ2-5	NA	TGTGCCAGCTCCCTAGGGGTAGAGACCCAGTACTTC	CASSLGVETQYF
TRBD2	15	TRBV7-9	TRBJ2-7	NA	TGTGCCAGCAGACCAACTAGCGGGACCTCCTACGAGCAGTACTTC	CASRPTSGTSYEQYF
NA	15	TRBV6-2/TRBV6-3	TRBJ2-1	NA	TGTGCCAGCAGCCGTAGCGGAGGGCCTTACAATGAGCAGTTCTTC	CASSRSGGPYNEQFF
NA	15	TRBV5-6	TRBJ1-4	NA	TGTGCCAGCAGCTTGGGGACAGTACTAAATGAAAAACTGTTTTTT	CASSLGTVLNEKLFF
NA	13	TRBV11-1	TRBJ2-3	once	TGTGCCAGCAGCTCGGACAACACAGATATGCAGTATTTT	CASSSDNTDMQYF
NA	16	TRBV5-1	TRBJ1-3	NA	TGCGCCAGCAGCTTGGCCAGGGGTTACCCTGGAAACACCATATATTTT	CASSLARGYPGNTIYF
NA	13	TRBV2	TRBJ2-7	few	TGTGCCAGCAGTGTGCGACAGTCCTACGAGCAGTACTTC	CASSVRQSYEQYF
NA	16	TRBV6-6	TRBJ1-4	NA	TGTGCCAGCAGTCGTCCCGGGACATCAACTAATGAAAAACTGTTTTTT	CASSRPGTSTNEKLFF
TRBD1	18	TRBV6-2/TRBV6-3	TRBJ2-2	once	TGTGCCAGCAGTTTCAAGACAGGGGCGGGTATCGACGCCGGGGAGCTGTTTTTT	CASSFKTGAGIDAGELFF
NA	13	TRBV10-3	TRBJ1-2	NA	TGTGCCATCAGTGAGCTAGATTTCTATGGCTACACCTTC	CAISELDFYGYTF
NA	16	TRBV4-2	TRBJ2-3	NA	TGTGCCAGCAGCCAATTGGGGGGATTAAGCACAGATACGCAGTATTTT	CASSQLGGLSTDTQYF
TRBD1	15	TRBV7-2	TRBJ1-2	NA	TGTGCCAGCAGCTTGACAGGGATTGGTAACTATGGCTACACCTTC	CASSLTGIGNYGYTF
NA	12	TRBV6-6	TRBJ1-2	NA	TGTGCCAGCAGTGGCGGGGTCTATGGCTACACCTTC	CASSGGVYGYTF
TRBD2	20	TRBV3-1/TRBV3-2	TRBJ2-6	NA	TGTGCCAGCAGCCAAGACATACGGACTAGCGTGTCCTCTGGGGCCAACGTCCTGACTTTC	CASSQDIRTSVSSGANVLTF
TRBD2	16	TRBV27	TRBJ2-1	NA	TGTGCCAGCAGTTTTGCCGGGGGAGGGAGACGGAATGAGCAGTTCTTC	CASSFAGGGRRNEQFF
NA	16	TRBV6-6	TRBJ1-3	NA	TGTGCCAGCAGTAAGTCACAGGGATCTTCTGGAAACACCATATATTTT	CASSKSQGSSGNTIYF
NA	15	TRBV5-1	TRBJ1-5	NA	TGCGCCAGCAGCTTGGATGGGGACTTCTATCAGCCCCAGCATTTT	CASSLDGDFYQPQHF
TRBD1	16	TRBV9	TRBJ1-3	once	TGTGCCAGCAGCGTAGCCGGGACAGACTCTGGAAACACCATATATTTT	CASSVAGTDSGNTIYF
TRBD2	16	TRBV4-3	TRBJ2-3	NA	TGCGCCAGCAGCCAAGGGACTAGCGGAAGGCCCGATACGCAGTATTTT	CASSQGTSGRPDTQYF
NA	14	TRBV19	TRBJ2-3	NA	TGTGCCAGTAGTCGTCAGGGGAGCACAGATACGCAGTATTTT	CASSRQGSTDTQYF
NA	15	TRBV29-1	TRBJ2-5	NA	TGCAGCGTTGAGTCTCGCGGGGACCGACAAGAGACCCAGTACTTC	CSVESRGDRQETQYF
TRBD1	17	TRBV7-9	TRBJ1-1	NA	TGTGCCAGCAGCTTTAGTATCGGCAAGGGGGCGGTCACTGAAGCTTTCTTT	CASSFSIGKGAVTEAFF
TRBD1	14	TRBV29-1	TRBJ2-2	NA	TGCAGCGTTGCACAGGGGGCGAACACCGGGGAGCTGTTTTTT	CSVAQGANTGELFF
TRBD1	14	TRBV24-1	TRBJ2-1	NA	TGTGCCACCAGTGACCCGGACAGGTACAATGAGCAGTTCTTC	CATSDPDRYNEQFF